This TCR beta chain was sequenced in a study of blood T cell repertoires in COVID-19. Background on the study: Nucleic acid was either cDNA or gDNA, and it came from T cells, B-cell-depleted T cells, or PBMCs.

V was trimmed by 7 bases and J by 1 base, leaving 16 bases between them. CDR1 and CDR2 (germline): MNHEY, SVGAGI. The CDR3 runs 15 residues. Profiling relied on immunoSEQ multiplex PCR, and the TCRdb table lists in-frame clones only, not all of them. The sample has about 120,000 clones, around 81% seen once. V and J are TRBV6-5 and TRBJ1-1, with D maybe TRBD1 (5 bases). The TCR comes from a woman aged 45 to 65 with acute or convalescent COVID-19. Sequencing was carried out using peripheral blood. For the CDR3, the DNA is TGTGCCAGCACACCCATCTTGGGGGGGAACACTGAAGCTTTCTTT. It is translated as CASTPILGGNTEAFF.